This T cell receptor beta chain was sequenced for a study of CD8 T cells in ankylosing spondylitis. The V gene lost 4 bases and the J gene lost 9 bases, with 19 bases spanning the gap. This CDR3 has 13 residues. Per germline, CDR1 SQVTM and CDR2 ANQGSEA. In this sample, this clonotype turned up many times. TCRdb passed the 5' RACE reads through MiXCR, listing each CDR3 protein once. The table shows 130,000 or so distinct CDR3 sequences, with about 7% occurring only once. Input material: blood, either unsorted or a sorted T cell fraction (not recorded which). The chain has TRBV29-1 and TRBJ2-7; D is perhaps TRBD2 (6 bases). The sequence was obtained from a male donor with ankylosing spondylitis or in good health (not recorded which). The CDR3 DNA is TGCAGCGTTGCTCGGGAGACCCAAGGTGTGCAGTACTTC. This translates into CSVARETQGVQYF.